The next 23 T cell receptor beta chains were all read from a single sample in a study of cytomegalovirus exposure and HLA in healthy donors. PCR was performed using 60 Vbeta and 13 Jbeta primers. Sequenced by immunoSEQ multiplex PCR; TCRdb stores in-frame clones only, minus some. The sample yields 83,000 or so clones, about 75% seen once. Specimen: PBMCs. The receptor set was obtained from a man aged 25-45 years in good health and CMV-seropositive.

The chain employs TRBV15 and TRBJ2-1; 10 nucleotides agree with TRBD1. V trimming: 3 bases; J trimming: 6 bases; junction bases outside the gene matches: 5. CDR1 is LNHNV and CDR2 is YYDKDF in the germline V gene (reference sequence). The CDR3 sequence is 15 residues long. CDR3 DNA: TGTGCCACCAGCAGCGACAGGGGGCCCACCAATGAGCAGTTCTTC. Amino acid sequence: CATSSDRGPTNEQFF.

This clone was seen once. V is TRBV10-3 and J is TRBJ1-2, with 9 bases aligning to TRBD1. The CDR3 has 13 residues. Looked up from germline, CDR1 is ENHRY and CDR2 is SYGVKD. V was clipped by 10 bases and J by 6 bases; unmatched bases: 9. CDR3 protein: CATLGQGMDGYTF. The CDR3 nucleotides are TGTGCCACCCTCGGACAGGGGATGGATGGCTACACCTTC.

This clone was detected a few times. The chain joins TRBV5-5 to TRBJ1-2; TRBD1 aligns across 9 bases. The CDR3 is made up of 14 amino acids. V was clipped by 4 bases and J by 6 bases; unmatched bases: 7. Per the germline V gene, CDR1 is SGHKS and CDR2 is YYEKEE (reference sequence). CDR3 nucleotide sequence: TGTGCCAGCAGCCCCCTGGACAGGGGCCATGGCTACACCTTC. It yields the protein CASSPLDRGHGYTF.

The chain uses TRBV21-1 and TRBJ1-2; the table gives TRBD1 as D, unverified against the DNA. TRBV21-1 constitutes a pseudogene. CDR3 length: 16 amino acids. The CDR3 reads CASSKGQDRGPYGYTF. CDR3 sequence (DNA): TGTGCCAGCAGCAAGGGACAGGACAGGGGTCCCTATGGCTACACCTTC.

The genes are TRBV30 and TRBJ1-4; no definite D call. The V and J ends lost 8 bases and 0 bases respectively, with 7 bases between them. The CDR3 runs to 12 residues. Germline assignment: CDR1 GTSNPN and CDR2 SVGIG (reference sequence). CDR3 region: CALGATNEKLFF. Written as DNA, the CDR3 is TGTGCCCTTGGAGCAACTAATGAAAAACTGTTTTTT.

V is TRBV20-1 and J is TRBJ1-1; D call uncertain. Germline CDR1 is DFQATT and CDR2 is SNEGSKA (reference sequence). CDR3 length: 11 residues. V was pared by 3 bases and J by 9 bases, with 11 bases between. The CDR3 protein is CSASNGDQAFF. The CDR3 DNA follows: TGCAGTGCTAGTAACGGAGACCAAGCTTTCTTT.

The V and J genes are TRBV7-2 and TRBJ2-6; D may be TRBD1 (5 bases). V was trimmed by 3 bases and J by 1 base, leaving 7 bases between them. This CDR3 has 15 amino acids. CDR1 SGHTA and CDR2 FQGNSA come from the germline V gene. CDR3 region: CASSFQGSGANVLTF. CDR3 DNA: TGTGCCAGCAGCTTTCAGGGATCTGGGGCCAACGTCCTGACTTTC.

The J gene is TRBJ1-5, the V gene TRBV6-5, with D tentatively TRBD1 (6 bases). The CDR3 runs 15 residues. CDR1 and CDR2 from the germline V gene are MNHEY and SVGAGI. Trimming left V 7 bases short and J 1 base short, with 14 bases between. DNA of the CDR3: TGTGCCAGCACCGATCGGGGGGCGAGCAATCAGCCCCAGCATTTT. This sequence encodes CASTDRGASNQPQHF.

The chain combines TRBV2 with TRBJ2-7, with TRBD2 matching 12 bases. Trimming at V came to 11 bases and at J to 2 bases, leaving 7 bases not matched to a gene. Germline V gene sequence: CDR1 SNHLY, CDR2 FYNNEI. The CDR3 is 14 amino acids. CDR3 residues: CAGQLAGGPYEQYF. DNA of the CDR3: TGTGCCGGGCAGCTAGCGGGGGGGCCCTACGAGCAGTACTTC.

This CDR3 is CASSQPGAKNIQYF. The CDR3 coding sequence is TGCGCCAGCAGTCAACCAGGGGCCAAAAACATTCAGTACTTC. The chain links TRBV23-1 to TRBJ2-4; D is perhaps TRBD1 (5 bases). TRBV23-1 is known as an ORF, though its function is uncertain. This CDR3 has 14 residues. V lost 2 bases to trimming and J lost 1 base, with 6 bases between them.

The chain couples TRBV18 to TRBJ1-3, with 9 nucleotides matching TRBD1. In germline, CDR1 is KGHSH, CDR2 LQKENI. V was pared by 0 bases and J by 1 base, with 1 base of the junction left unmatched. The CDR3 loop spans 16 amino acids. CDR3: CASSPPQGASGNTIYF. The CDR3 nucleotides read TGTGCCAGCTCACCACCACAGGGGGCTTCTGGAAACACCATATATTTT.

The chain has TRBV5-4 and TRBJ1-4, with TRBD1 matching over 8 bases. Germline loops: CDR1 SGHNT, CDR2 YYREEE (reference sequence). The V and J ends lost 3 bases and 8 bases, in that order; junction bases with no gene match: 6. The CDR3 has 14 amino acids. The CDR3 spells CASSSQGQVEKLFF. CDR3 nucleotide sequence: TGTGCCAGCAGCTCTCAGGGACAGGTCGAAAAACTGTTTTTT.

The chain combines TRBV9 with TRBJ2-1, with TRBD2 identical over 10 bases. Per the germline V gene, CDR1 is SGDLS and CDR2 is YYNGEE. Trimming at V came to 1 base and at J to 8 bases, leaving 9 bases not matched to a gene. The CDR3 totals 16 residues. CDR3 DNA sequence: TGTGCCAGCAGCGTATGGGGCGCTAGCGGGGGTGATGAGCAGTTCTTC. This gives the protein CASSVWGASGGDEQFF. The full variable domain, completed using reference TRBV9 and TRBJ2-1, is DSGVTQTPKHLITATGQRVTLRCSPRSGDLSVYWYQQSLDQGLQFLIQYYNGEERAKGNILERFSAQQFPDLHSELNLSSLELGDSALYFCASSVWGASGGDEQFFGPGTRLTVL.

The chain uses TRBV6-1 and TRBJ2-7; no reliable D call. The CDR3 has 13 amino acids. Trimming took off 1 base at V and 3 bases at J, with 7 bases between the two ends. Germline V gene lookup returns CDR1 MNHNS and CDR2 SASEGT. The chain's CDR3 is CASSEGVIYEQYF. The CDR3 bases are TGTGCCAGCAGTGAAGGAGTAATCTACGAGCAGTACTTC.

The CDR3 DNA reads TGTGCCAGCAGCTTAGGGCTCTCTGGGGCCAACGTCCTGACTTTC. This translates into CASSLGLSGANVLTF. V usage is TRBV7-6 and J usage is TRBJ2-6; D unclear. V shed 1 base and J shed 0 bases, with 4 bases lying between them. CDR3 length: 15 residues. The germline gives CDR1 SGHVS, CDR2 FNYEAQ.

DNA for the CDR3: TGCAGCGTTGGGGACTACTCCTACGAGCAGTACTTC. This encodes CSVGDYSYEQYF. This chain uses TRBV29-1 with TRBJ2-7; TRBD2 matches at 7 bases. The CDR3 consists of 12 residues. The junction had 0 bases not matched to a gene; V was cut back by 4 bases and J by 0 bases. Germline-derived CDR1 and CDR2 are SQVTM and ANQGSEA.

This clone occurred a few times. This chain joins TRBV7-2 and TRBJ1-6; TRBD1 is a possible D gene (6 bases). The germline gives CDR1 SGHTA, CDR2 FQGNSA. The ends were cut back, 0 bases at V and 7 bases at J, with 13 bases in the middle. The CDR3 has 16 residues. This chain's CDR3 is CASSLARGPINSPLHF. The CDR3 DNA reads as TGTGCCAGCAGCTTAGCCAGGGGACCGATAAATTCACCCCTCCACTTT.

The chain couples TRBV5-6 to TRBJ2-1; 9 positions agree with TRBD2. From germline, CDR1 is SGHDT and CDR2 YYEEEE. The junction had 7 bases not matched to a gene; V was cut back by 1 base and J by 8 bases. This CDR3 has 15 residues. The CDR3 nucleotides read TGTGCCAGCAGCTTGTGGGTCTCTAGCGGGGATGAGCAGTTCTTC. It encodes CASSLWVSSGDEQFF.

The genes are TRBV5-1 and TRBJ2-1, with TRBD1 as a possible D gene (6 bases). Per germline, CDR1 SGHRS and CDR2 YFSETQ. The CDR3 totals 16 residues. Trimming left V 1 base short and J 2 bases short, with 13 bases between. The DNA for the CDR3 is TGCGCCAGCAGCTTGTCAGGGCAGGGGACCTACAATGAGCAGTTCTTC. It encodes CASSLSGQGTYNEQFF.

There are a few counts of this clone. V usage is TRBV5-5 and J usage is TRBJ2-1, with D maybe TRBD2 (5 bases). Germline assignment: CDR1 SGHKS and CDR2 YYEKEE (reference sequence). Trimming stripped 0 bases from V and 7 bases from J, with 17 bases between. This CDR3 has 16 residues. CDR3 residues: CASSLAIGVGLNEQFF. The CDR3 DNA reads TGTGCCAGCAGCTTGGCTATCGGGGTGGGGTTGAATGAGCAGTTCTTC.

This clone has only a few counts. The J gene is TRBJ2-2, the V gene TRBV6-5; 7 positions agree with TRBD2. With 2 bases clipped from V and 3 bases from J, the junction kept 0 bases outside the gene matches. Germline CDR1 MNHEY, CDR2 SVGAGI. This CDR3 region has 14 residues. DNA of the CDR3: TGTGCCAGCAGTTACACTAGCGACACCGGGGAGCTGTTTTTT. Residues: CASSYTSDTGELFF.

The CDR3 region is CASSVRPGQGTYGYTF. The CDR3 DNA sequence: TGTGCCAGCAGCGTACGGCCGGGACAGGGGACCTATGGCTACACCTTC. This sequence joins TRBV7-3 and TRBJ1-2, with 10 bases that match TRBD1. This CDR3 contains 16 residues. Germline assignment: CDR1 SGHTA and CDR2 FQGTGA. With 5 bases clipped from V and 4 bases from J, the junction kept 10 bases outside the gene matches.

A single count supports this clone. The chain couples TRBV5-1 to TRBJ2-2, with a possible D match to TRBD2 (5 bases). V lost 2 bases to trimming and J lost 1 base, with 9 bases between them. Germline CDR1 and CDR2: SGHRS and YFSETQ. The CDR3 has 15 residues. The CDR3 region is CASSFWRKNTGELFF. DNA of the CDR3: TGCGCCAGCAGCTTTTGGAGGAAGAACACCGGGGAGCTGTTTTTT.